This TCR beta chain originates from a study of cytomegalovirus exposure and HLA in healthy donors. Findings of the study overall: It is likely that the observed cluster of highly shared sequence variants was a sequencing artifact.

This CDR3 has 16 amino acids. Germline assignment: CDR1 MNHNY and CDR2 SVGAGI (reference sequence). V dropped 5 bases and J dropped 3; count of bases not matched to a gene: 11. 13 Jbeta primers and 60 Vbeta primers were used for the PCR. Repertoires were generated with immunoSEQ multiplex PCR, while TCRdb's copy carries only in-frame clones and drops some. This table holds approximately 72,000 clones, approximately 70% found once. A word on this clone: The antigen is unknown.

The chain couples TRBV6-6 to TRBJ2-7; 9 nucleotides line up with TRBD1. The sequenced material came from PBMCs. The TCR originated in a man aged 40-49 years in good health and CMV-seropositive. The CDR3 loop is CASSAPGRGQGYEQYF. The CDR3 coding sequence is TGTGCCAGCAGTGCACCGGGCAGGGGACAGGGCTACGAGCAGTACTTC.